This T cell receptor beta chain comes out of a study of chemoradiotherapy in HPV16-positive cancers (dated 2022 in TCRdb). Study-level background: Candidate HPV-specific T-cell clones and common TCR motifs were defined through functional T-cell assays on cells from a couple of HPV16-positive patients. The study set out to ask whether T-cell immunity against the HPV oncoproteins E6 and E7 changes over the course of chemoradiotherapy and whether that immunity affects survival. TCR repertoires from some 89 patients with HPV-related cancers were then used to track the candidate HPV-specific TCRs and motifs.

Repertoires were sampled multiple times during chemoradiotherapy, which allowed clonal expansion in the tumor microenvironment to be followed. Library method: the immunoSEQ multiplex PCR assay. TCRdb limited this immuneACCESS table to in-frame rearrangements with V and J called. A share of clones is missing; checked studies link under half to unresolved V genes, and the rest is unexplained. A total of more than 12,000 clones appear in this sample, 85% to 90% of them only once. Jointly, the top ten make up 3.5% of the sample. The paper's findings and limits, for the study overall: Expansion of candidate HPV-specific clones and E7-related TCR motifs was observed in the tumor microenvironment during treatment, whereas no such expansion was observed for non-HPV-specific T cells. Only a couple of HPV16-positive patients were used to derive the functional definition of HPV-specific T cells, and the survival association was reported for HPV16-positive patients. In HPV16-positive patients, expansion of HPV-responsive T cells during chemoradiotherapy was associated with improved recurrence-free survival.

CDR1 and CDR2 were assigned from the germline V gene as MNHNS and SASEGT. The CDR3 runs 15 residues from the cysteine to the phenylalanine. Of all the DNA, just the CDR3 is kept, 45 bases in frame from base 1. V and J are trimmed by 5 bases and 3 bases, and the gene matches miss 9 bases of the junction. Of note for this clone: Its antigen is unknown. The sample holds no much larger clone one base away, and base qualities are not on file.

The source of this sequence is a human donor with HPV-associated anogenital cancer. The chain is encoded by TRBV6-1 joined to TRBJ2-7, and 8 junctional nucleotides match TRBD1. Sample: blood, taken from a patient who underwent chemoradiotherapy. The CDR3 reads CASSIYSGQGYEQYF. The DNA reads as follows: TGTGCCAGCAGTATTTACTCTGGACAGGGCTACGAGCAGTACTTC.